The clone carrying this T cell receptor beta chain was seen a handful of times. Sequenced by immunoSEQ multiplex PCR; TCRdb stores in-frame clones only, minus some. The sample lists 550,000 to 800,000 clones, 80% to 90% seen once, with roughly 0.01% in the top ten. The data derive from a study of shared T cell receptors in the human thymus. The CDR3 runs to 16 residues. CDR1 and CDR2 from the germline V gene are SGHVS and FNYEAQ. V gave up 1 base and J gave up 1 base, with 13 bases separating them. In addition, the sample was reused for a study of human thymus T cells. That work contributes: Corrective cardiac operations yielded the resected thymus tissue.

V gene TRBV7-6 combines with J gene TRBJ1-1; D is possibly TRBD1 (5 bases). Sequenced material: thymocytes. The sequence was collected from a girl under three years old with a congenital heart defect. The CDR3 spells CASSLEEGQGNTEAFF. CDR3 bases: TGTGCCAGCAGCTTAGAGGAGGGGCAGGGGAACACTGAAGCTTTCTTT. Combining the CDR3 with reference TRBV7-6 and TRBJ1-1 gives the whole variable domain GAGVSQSPRYKVTKRGQDVALRCDPISGHVSLYWYRQALGQGPEFLTYFNYEAQQDKSGLPNDRFSAERPEGSISTLTIQRTEQRDSAMYRCASSLEEGQGNTEAFFGQGTRLTVV.